This T cell receptor (beta chain) was observed in a study of shared clonotypes between healthy human individuals. Study overall: Three CD4 naive, three CD4 memory, two CD8 naive and one CD8 memory plate were used per donor. Study-level points and caveats: Clonotype sharing among donors was thought likely to change with sequencing depth. The generation probabilities recorded for non-shared clonotypes fell below those of clonotypes shared by all four donors.

This CDR3 contains 11 residues. CDR1 SNHLY and CDR2 FYNNEI come from the germline V gene. With 5 bases clipped from V and 9 bases from J, the junction kept 0 bases outside the gene matches. Among the donors, all were Caucasian adults who lived in Nashville, Tennessee. Points on this clone: Its antigen is still unknown.

Profiled with immunoSEQ multiplex PCR; TCRdb holds only in-frame clones, not every one. Of under 1,100,000 clones listed, about 75% are singletons. The receptor was derived from a man between 18 and 35 years old in good health. The sequenced sample was memory CD4+ T cells sorted from blood. Subset here: CD45RA-negative fraction. The genes are TRBV2 and TRBJ2-7, with 11 nucleotides matching TRBD2. CDR3 residues: CASSTSGRQYF. CDR3 DNA: TGTGCCAGCAGTACTAGCGGGAGGCAGTACTTC.